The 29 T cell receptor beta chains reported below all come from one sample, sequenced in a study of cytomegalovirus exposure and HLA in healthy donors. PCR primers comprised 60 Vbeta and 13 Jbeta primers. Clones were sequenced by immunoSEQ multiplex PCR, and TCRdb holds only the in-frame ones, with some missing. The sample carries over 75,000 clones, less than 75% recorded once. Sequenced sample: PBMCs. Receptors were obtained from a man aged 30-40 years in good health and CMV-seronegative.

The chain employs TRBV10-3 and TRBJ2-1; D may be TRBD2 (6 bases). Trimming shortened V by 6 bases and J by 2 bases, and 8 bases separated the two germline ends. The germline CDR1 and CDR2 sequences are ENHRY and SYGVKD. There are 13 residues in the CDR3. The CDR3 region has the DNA TGTGCCATCAGATTAGCGGCCTACAATGAGCAGTTCTTC. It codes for CAIRLAAYNEQFF.

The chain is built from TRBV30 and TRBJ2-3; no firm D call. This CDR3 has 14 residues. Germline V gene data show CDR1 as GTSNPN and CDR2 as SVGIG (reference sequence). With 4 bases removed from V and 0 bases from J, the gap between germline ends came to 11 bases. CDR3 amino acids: CAWNGPLSTDTQYF. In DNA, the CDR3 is TGTGCCTGGAATGGGCCGCTCAGCACAGATACGCAGTATTTT. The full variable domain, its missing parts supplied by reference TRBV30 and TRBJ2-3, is SQTIHQWPATLVQPVGSPLSLECTVEGTSNPNLYWYRQAAGRGLQLLFYSVGIGQISSEVPQNLSASRPQDRQFILSSKKLLLSDSGFYLCAWNGPLSTDTQYFGPGTRLTVL.

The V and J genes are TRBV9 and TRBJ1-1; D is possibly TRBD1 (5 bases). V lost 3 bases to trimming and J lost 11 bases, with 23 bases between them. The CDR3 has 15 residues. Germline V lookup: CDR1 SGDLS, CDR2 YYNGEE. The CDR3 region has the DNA TGTGCCAGCAGCGCCCGGGGCACAGTGTATCGGGAGGCTTTCTTT. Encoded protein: CASSARGTVYREAFF.

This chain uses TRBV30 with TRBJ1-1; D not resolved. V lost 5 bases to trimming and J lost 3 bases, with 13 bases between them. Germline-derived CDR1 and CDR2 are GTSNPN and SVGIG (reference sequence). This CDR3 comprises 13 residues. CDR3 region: CAWDSAGYTEAFF. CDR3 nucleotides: TGTGCCTGGGATTCAGCGGGTTACACTGAAGCTTTCTTT.

CDR3 DNA sequence: TGTGCCAGCATTCTCGCAGAAATCTCCTACGAGCAGTACTTC. Protein sequence: CASILAEISYEQYF. The chain joins TRBV2 to TRBJ2-7; D gene unclear. The germline V gene encodes CDR1 SNHLY and CDR2 FYNNEI. V lost 7 bases and J 0 bases, leaving 13 bases between the germline ends. CDR3 length equals 14 residues.

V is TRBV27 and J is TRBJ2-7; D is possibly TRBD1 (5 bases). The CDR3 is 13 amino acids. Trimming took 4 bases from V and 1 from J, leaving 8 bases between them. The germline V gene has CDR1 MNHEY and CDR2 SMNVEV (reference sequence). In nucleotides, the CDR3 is TGTGCCAGCAGTTCGACAGATTCCTACGAGCAGTACTTC. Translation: CASSSTDSYEQYF.

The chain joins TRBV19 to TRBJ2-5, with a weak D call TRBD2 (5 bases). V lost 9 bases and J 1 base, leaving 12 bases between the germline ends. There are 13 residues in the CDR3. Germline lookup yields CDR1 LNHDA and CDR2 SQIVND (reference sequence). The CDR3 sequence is CASSARGQETQYF. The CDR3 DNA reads TGTGCCAGCTCCGCTCGGGGCCAAGAGACCCAGTACTTC.

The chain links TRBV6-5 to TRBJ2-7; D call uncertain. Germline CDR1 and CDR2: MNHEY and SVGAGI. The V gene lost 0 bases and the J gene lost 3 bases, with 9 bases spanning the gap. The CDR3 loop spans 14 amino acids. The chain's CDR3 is CASSYSGSNYEQYF. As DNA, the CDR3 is TGTGCCAGCAGTTACTCGGGCAGCAACTACGAGCAGTACTTC.

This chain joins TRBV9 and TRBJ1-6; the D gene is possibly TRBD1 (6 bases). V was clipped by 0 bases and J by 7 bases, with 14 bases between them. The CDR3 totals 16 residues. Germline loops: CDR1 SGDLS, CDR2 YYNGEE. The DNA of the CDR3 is TGTGCCAGCAGCGTAGGAGGGGGTAGGGACAATTCACCCCTCCACTTT. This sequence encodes CASSVGGGRDNSPLHF.

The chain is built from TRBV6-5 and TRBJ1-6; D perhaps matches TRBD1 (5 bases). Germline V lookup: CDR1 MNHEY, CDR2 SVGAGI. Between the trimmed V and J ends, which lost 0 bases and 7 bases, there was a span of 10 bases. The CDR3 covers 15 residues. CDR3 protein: CASSYSYPGNSPLHF. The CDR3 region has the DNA TGTGCCAGCAGTTACTCCTACCCAGGGAATTCACCCCTCCACTTT.

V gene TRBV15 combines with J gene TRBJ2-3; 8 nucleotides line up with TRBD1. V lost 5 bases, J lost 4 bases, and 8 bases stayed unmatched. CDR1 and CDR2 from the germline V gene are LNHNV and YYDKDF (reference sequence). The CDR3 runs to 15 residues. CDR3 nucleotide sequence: TGTGCCACCAGCGCCGGCAGGGGGCTGTCAGATACGCAGTATTTT. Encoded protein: CATSAGRGLSDTQYF.

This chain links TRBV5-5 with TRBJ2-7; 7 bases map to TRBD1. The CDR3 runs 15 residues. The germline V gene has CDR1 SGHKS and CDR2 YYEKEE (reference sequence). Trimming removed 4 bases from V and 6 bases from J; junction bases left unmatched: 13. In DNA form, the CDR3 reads TGTGCCAGCAGCCCCAAGGGGGCGGGTTGGGGCGAGCAGTACTTC. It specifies CASSPKGAGWGEQYF.

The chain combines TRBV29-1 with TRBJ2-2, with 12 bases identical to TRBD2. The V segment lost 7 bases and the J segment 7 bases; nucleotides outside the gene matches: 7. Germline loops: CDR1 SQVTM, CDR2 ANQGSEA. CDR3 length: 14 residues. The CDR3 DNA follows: TGCAGCGGCAGACTAGCGGGAGAGATCGGGGAGCTGTTTTTT. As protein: CSGRLAGEIGELFF.

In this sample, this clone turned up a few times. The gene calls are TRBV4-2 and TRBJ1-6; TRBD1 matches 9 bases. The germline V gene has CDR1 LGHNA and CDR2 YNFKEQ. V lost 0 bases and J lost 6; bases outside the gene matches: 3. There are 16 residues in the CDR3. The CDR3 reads CASSQEEGQGNSPLHF. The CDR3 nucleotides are TGTGCCAGCAGCCAAGAGGAGGGACAGGGTAATTCACCCCTCCACTTT.

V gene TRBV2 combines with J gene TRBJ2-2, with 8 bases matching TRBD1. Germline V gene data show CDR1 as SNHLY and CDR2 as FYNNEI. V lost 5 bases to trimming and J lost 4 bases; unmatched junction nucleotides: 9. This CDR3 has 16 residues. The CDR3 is CASSRTGRTVTGELFF. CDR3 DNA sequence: TGTGCCAGCAGTCGGACAGGGAGAACAGTCACCGGGGAGCTGTTTTTT.

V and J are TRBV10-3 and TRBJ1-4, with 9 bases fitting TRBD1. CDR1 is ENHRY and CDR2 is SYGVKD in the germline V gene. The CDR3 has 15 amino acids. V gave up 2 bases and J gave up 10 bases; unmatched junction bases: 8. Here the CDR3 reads CAISETGGGGGKLFF. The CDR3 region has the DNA TGTGCCATCAGTGAGACAGGGGGCGGTGGGGGAAAACTGTTTTTT.

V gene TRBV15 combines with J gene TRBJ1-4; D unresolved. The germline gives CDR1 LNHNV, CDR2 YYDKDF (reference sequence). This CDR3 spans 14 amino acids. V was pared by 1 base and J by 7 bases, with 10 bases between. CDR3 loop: CATSRAVGSEKLFF. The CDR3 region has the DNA TGTGCCACCAGCAGAGCGGTCGGTTCTGAAAAACTGTTTTTT.

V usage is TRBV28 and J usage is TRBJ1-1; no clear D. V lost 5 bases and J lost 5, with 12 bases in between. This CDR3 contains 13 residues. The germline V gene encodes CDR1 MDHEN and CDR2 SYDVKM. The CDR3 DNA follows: TGTGCCAGCAGTCTACTCGGGATAACTGAAGCTTTCTTT. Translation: CASSLLGITEAFF.

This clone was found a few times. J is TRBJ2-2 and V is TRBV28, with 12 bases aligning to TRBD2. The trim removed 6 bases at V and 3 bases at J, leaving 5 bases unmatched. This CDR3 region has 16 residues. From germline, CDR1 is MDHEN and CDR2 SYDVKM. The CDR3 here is CASRTSGRGDTGELFF. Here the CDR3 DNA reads TGTGCCAGCAGGACTAGCGGGAGAGGTGACACCGGGGAGCTGTTTTTT. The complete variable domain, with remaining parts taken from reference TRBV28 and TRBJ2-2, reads DVKVTQSSRYLVKRTGEKVFLECVQDMDHENMFWYRQDPGLGLRLIYFSYDVKMKEKGDIPEGYSVSREKKERFSLILESASTNQTSMYLCASRTSGRGDTGELFFGEGSRLTVL.

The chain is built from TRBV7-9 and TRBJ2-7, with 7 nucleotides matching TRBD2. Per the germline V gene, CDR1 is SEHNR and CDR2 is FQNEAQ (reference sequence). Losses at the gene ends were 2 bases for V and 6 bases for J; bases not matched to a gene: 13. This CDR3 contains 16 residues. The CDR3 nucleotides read TGTGCCAGCAGCTTATATCCGGGGGGTGGGTGGTTCGAGCAGTACTTC. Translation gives CASSLYPGGGWFEQYF.

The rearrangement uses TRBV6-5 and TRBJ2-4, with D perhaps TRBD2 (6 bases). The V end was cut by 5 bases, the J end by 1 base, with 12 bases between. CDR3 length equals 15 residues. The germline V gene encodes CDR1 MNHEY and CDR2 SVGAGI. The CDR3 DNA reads TGTGCCAGCAGTCCTATCCGGGGGGCCAAAAACATTCAGTACTTC. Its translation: CASSPIRGAKNIQYF.

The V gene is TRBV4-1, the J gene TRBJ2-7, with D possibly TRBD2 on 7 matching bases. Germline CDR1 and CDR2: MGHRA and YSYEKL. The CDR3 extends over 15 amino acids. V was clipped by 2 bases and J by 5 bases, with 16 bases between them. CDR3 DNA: TGCGCCAGCAGCCAACAGACAGGCGGGGGCGACGAGCAGTACTTC. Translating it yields CASSQQTGGGDEQYF.

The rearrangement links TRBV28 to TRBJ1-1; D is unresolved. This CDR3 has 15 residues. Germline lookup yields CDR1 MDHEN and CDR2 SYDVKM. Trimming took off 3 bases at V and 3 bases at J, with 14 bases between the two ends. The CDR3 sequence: CASSLAGEGDTEAFF. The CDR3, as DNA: TGTGCCAGCAGTTTGGCCGGGGAGGGCGACACTGAAGCTTTCTTT.

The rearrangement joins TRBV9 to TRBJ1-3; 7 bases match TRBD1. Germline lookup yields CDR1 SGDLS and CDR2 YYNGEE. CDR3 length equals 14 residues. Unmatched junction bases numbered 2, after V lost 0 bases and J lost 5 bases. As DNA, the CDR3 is TGTGCCAGCAGCGTAGAGACAGGGCGAAACACCATATATTTT. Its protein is CASSVETGRNTIYF.

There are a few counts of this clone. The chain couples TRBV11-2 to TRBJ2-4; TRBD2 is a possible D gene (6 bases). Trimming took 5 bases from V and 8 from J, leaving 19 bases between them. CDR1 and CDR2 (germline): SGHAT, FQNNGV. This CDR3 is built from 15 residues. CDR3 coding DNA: TGTGCCAGCAGCAAAGAGGCGGGAAGCGTATACATTCAGTACTTC. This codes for CASSKEAGSVYIQYF.

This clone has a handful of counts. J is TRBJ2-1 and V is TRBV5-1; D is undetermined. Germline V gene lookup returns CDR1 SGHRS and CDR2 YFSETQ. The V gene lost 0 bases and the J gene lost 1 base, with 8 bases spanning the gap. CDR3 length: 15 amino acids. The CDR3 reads CASSLVRYSYNEQFF. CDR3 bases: TGCGCCAGCAGCTTGGTCAGGTATTCCTACAATGAGCAGTTCTTC.

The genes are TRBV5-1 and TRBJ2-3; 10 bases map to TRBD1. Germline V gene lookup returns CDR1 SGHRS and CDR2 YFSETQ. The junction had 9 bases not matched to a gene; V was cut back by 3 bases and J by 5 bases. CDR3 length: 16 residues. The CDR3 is CASSWATGGDEDTQYF. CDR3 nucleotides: TGCGCCAGCAGCTGGGCGACAGGGGGCGATGAAGATACGCAGTATTTT.

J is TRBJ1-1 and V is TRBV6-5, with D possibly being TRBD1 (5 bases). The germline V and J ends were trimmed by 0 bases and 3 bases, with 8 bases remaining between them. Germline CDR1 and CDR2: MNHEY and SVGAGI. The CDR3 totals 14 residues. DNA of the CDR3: TGTGCCAGCAGTTACTCGGCAGGGTACACTGAAGCTTTCTTT. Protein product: CASSYSAGYTEAFF.

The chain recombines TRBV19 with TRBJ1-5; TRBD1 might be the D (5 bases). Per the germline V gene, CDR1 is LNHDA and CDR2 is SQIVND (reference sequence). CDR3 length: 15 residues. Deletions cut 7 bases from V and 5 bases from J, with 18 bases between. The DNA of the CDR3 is TGTGCCAGTAATTCCAGGGATGTAAAGGATCAGCCCCAGCATTTT. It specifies CASNSRDVKDQPQHF. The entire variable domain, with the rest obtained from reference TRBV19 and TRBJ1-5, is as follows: DGGITQSPKYLFRKEGQNVTLSCEQNLNHDAMYWYRQDPGQGLRLIYYSQIVNDFQKGDIAEGYSVSREKKESFPLTVTSAQKNPTAFYLCASNSRDVKDQPQHFGDGTRLSIL.